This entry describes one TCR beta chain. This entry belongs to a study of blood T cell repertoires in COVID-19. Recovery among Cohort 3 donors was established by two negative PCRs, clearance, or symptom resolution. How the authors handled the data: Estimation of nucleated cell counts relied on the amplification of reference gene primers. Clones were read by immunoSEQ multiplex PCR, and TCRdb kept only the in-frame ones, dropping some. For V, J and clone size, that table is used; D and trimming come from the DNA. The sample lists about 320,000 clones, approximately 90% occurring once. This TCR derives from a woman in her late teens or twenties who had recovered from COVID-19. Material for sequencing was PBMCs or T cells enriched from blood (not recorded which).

The CDR3 spells CASSTRVPLYNEQFF. As DNA, the CDR3 is TGTGCCAGCAGCACCCGAGTACCTTTATACAATGAGCAGTTCTTC. V usage is TRBV7-8 and J usage is TRBJ2-1, with D hard to call. Trimming removed 5 bases from V and 4 bases from J, with 15 bases in between. CDR3 length: 15 amino acids. Germline V lookup: CDR1 SGHVS, CDR2 FQNEAQ.